This T cell receptor (beta chain) is drawn from a study of T cells in Graves' hyperthyroidism and ophthalmopathy. The CDR3 is 13 residues long. Germline loops: CDR1 GTSNPN, CDR2 SVGIG (reference sequence). The ends were cut back, 5 bases at V and 4 bases at J, with 14 bases in the middle. Authors of the study amplified TCR beta CDR3 regions from RNA transcripts. Using the HTBI primer set, a first-round RT-PCR was run on the TCR CDR3. TCRdb redid the calling of the multiplex PCR reads with MiXCR, one entry per CDR3 protein. Counted here are approximately 600,000 distinct CDR3 sequences, 20% to 25% occurring once; the ten biggest clones make up 30% to 40%.

V and J are TRBV30 and TRBJ1-1, with D unclear. The source material was blood. This sequence originates from a man aged 30 to 39 with Graves' ophthalmopathy. CDR3 sequence: CAWRSHDLTEAFF. The CDR3 nucleotides are TGTGCCTGGCGGTCCCACGATCTCACTGAAGCTTTCTTT.